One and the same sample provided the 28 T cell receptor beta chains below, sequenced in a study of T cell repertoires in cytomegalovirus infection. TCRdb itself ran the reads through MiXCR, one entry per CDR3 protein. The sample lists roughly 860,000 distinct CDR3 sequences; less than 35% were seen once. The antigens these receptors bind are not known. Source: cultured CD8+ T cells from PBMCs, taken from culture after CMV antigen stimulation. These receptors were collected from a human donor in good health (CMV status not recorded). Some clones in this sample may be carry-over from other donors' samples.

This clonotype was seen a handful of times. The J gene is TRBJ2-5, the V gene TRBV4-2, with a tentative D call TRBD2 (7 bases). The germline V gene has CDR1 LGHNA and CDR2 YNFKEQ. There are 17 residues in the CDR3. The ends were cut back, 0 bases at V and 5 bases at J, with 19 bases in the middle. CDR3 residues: CASSQDRFGGPGETQYF. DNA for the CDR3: TGTGCCAGCAGCCAAGATCGTTTCGGGGGGCCCGGGGAGACCCAGTACTTC.

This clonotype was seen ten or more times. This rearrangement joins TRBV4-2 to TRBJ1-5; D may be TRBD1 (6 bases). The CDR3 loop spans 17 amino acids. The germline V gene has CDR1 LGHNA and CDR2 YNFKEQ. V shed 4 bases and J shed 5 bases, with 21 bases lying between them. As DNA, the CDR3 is TGTGCCAGCAGCCTCTTTGAAGGGCGACAGGACGATCAGCCCCAGCATTTT. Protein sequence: CASSLFEGRQDDQPQHF.

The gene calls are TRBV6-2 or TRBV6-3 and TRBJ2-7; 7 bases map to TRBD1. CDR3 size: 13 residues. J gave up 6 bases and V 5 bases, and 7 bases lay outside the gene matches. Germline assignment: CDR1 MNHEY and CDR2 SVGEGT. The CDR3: CASSLRQGFEQYV. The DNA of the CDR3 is TGTGCCAGCAGTCTCCGACAGGGATTCGAGCAGTACGTC.

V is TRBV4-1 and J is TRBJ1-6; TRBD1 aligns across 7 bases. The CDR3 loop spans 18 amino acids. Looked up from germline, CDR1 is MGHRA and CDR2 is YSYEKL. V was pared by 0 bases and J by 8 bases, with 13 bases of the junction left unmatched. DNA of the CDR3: TGCGCCAGCAGCCAAGACCTTTTCGGGGGACAGTTTGATTCACCCCTCCACTTT. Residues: CASSQDLFGGQFDSPLHF.

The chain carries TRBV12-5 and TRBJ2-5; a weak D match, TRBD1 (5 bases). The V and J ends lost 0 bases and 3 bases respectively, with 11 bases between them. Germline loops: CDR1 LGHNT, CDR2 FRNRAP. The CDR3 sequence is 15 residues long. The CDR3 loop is CASGLVPIGEETQYF. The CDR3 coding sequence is TGTGCTAGTGGTTTGGTACCAATAGGGGAAGAGACCCAGTACTTC.

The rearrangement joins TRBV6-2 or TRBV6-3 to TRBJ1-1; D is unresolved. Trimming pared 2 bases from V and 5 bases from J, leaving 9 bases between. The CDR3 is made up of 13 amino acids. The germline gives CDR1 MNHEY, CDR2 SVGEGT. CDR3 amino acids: CASSYEGWTEAFF. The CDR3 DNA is TGTGCCAGCAGTTACGAGGGATGGACTGAAGCTTTCTTT.

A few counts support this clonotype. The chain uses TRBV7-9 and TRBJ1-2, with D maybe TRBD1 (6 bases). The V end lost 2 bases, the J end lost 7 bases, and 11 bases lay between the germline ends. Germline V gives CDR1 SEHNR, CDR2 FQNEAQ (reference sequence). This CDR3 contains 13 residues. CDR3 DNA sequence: TGTGCCAGCAGCTTATCGACAGGAGCTGGCTACACCTTC. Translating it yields CASSLSTGAGYTF.

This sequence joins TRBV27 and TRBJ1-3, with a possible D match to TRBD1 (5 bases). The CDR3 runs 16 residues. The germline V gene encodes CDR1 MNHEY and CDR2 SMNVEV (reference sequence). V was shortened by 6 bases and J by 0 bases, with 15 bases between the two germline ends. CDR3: CASSLHFQGSGNTIYF. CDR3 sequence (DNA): TGTGCCAGCAGCCTTCACTTCCAGGGCTCTGGAAACACCATATATTTT.

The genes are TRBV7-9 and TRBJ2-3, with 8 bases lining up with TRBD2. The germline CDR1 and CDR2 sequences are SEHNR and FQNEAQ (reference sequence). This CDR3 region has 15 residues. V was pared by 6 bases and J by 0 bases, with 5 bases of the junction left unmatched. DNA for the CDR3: TGTGCCAGCAGATCCGAGCGGGGGAGCACAGATACGCAGTATTTT. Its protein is CASRSERGSTDTQYF.

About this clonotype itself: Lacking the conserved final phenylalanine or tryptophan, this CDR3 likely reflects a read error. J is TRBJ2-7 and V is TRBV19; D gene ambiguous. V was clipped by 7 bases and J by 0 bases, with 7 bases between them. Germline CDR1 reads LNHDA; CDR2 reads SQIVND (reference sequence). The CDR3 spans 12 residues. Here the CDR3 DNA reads TGTGCCAGTACCGACAACTCCTACGAGCAGTACCTC. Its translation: CASTDNSYEQYL.

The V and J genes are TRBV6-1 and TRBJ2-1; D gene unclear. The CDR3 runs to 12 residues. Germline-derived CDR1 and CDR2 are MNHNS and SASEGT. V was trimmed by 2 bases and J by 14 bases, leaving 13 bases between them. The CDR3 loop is CASSESGLLEFF. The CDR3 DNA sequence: TGTGCCAGCAGTGAAAGTGGCCTCCTCGAGTTCTTC.

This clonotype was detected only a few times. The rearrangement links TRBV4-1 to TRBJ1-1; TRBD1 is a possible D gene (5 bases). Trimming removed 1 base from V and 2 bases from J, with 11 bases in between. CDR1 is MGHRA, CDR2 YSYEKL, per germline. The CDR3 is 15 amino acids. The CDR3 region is CASSQGWGPNTEAFF. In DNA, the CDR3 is TGCGCCAGCAGCCAAGGGTGGGGCCCAAACACTGAAGCTTTCTTT.

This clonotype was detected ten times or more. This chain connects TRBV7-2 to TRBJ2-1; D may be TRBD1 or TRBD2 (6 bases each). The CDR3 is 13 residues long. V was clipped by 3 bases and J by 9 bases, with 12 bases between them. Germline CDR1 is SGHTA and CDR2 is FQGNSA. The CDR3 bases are TGTGCCAGCAGCTTCTCGGGGGCTAGTGAGCAGTTCTTC. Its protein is CASSFSGASEQFF.

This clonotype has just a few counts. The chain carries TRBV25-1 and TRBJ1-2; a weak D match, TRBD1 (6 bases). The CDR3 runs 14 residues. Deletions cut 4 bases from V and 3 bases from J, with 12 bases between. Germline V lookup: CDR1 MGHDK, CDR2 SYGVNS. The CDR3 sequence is CASSVQGTDYGYTF. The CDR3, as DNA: TGTGCCAGCAGTGTGCAGGGGACGGACTATGGCTACACCTTC.

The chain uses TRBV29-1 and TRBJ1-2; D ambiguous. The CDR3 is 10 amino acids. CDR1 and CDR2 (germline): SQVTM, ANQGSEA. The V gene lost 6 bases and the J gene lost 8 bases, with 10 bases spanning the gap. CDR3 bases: TGCAGCGTCCACAAGGTCGGCTACACCTTC. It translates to CSVHKVGYTF.

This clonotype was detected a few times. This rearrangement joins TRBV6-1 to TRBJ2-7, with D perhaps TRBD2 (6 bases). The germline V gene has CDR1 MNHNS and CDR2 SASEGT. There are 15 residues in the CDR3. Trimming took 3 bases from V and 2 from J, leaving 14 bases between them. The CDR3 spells CASSEVGGGPYEQYF. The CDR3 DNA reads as TGTGCCAGCAGTGAGGTGGGAGGCGGCCCCTACGAGCAGTACTTC.

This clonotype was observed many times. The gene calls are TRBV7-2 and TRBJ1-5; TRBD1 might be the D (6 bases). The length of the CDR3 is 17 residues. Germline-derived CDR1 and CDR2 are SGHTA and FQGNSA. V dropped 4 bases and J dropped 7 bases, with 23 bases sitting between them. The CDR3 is CASSSLGGVTRLQPQHF. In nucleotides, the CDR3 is TGTGCCAGCAGCTCCCTAGGGGGGGTAACGAGGTTACAGCCCCAGCATTTT.

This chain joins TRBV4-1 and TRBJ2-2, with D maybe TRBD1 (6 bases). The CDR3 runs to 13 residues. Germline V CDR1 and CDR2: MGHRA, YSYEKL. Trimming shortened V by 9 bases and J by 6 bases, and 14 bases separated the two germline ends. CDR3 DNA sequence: TGCGCCAGTACAGGGAGAGTGGCCGGGGAGCTGTTTTTT. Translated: CASTGRVAGELFF.

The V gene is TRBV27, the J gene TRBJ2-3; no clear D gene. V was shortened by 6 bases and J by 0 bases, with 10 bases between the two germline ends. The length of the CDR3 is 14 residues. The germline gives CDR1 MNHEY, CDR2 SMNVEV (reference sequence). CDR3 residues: CASRDGGSTDTQYF. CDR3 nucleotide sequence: TGTGCCAGCAGGGACGGTGGAAGCACAGATACGCAGTATTTT.

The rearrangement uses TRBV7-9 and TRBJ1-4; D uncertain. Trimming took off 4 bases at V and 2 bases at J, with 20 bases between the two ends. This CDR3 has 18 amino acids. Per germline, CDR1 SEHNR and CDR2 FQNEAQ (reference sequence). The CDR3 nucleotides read TGTGCCAGCAGCTCCTCTCGCAGGTGGGGAAGCACTAATGAAAAACTGTTTTTT. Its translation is CASSSSRRWGSTNEKLFF.

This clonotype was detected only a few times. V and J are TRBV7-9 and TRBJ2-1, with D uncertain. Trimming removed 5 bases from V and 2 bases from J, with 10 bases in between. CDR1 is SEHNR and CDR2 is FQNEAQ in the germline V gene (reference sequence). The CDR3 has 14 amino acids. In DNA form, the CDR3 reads TGTGCCAGCAGCCCCGGAGCCACCTACAATGAGCAGTTCTTC. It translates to CASSPGATYNEQFF.

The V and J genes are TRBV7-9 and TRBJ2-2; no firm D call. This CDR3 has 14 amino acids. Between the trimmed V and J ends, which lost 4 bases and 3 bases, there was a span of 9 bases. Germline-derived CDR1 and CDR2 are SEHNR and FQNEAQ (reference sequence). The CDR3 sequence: CASSSPTHTGELFF. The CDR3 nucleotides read TGTGCCAGCAGCTCACCTACCCACACCGGGGAGCTGTTTTTT.

This CDR3 reads CAPGQSSYEQYF. The CDR3 nucleotides read TGTGCCCCAGGACAGAGCTCCTACGAGCAGTACTTC. This chain joins TRBV2 and TRBJ2-7, with D possibly being TRBD1 (6 bases). CDR1 and CDR2 (germline): SNHLY, FYNNEI. CDR3 length equals 12 residues. V was trimmed by 11 bases and J by 0 bases, leaving 11 bases between them.

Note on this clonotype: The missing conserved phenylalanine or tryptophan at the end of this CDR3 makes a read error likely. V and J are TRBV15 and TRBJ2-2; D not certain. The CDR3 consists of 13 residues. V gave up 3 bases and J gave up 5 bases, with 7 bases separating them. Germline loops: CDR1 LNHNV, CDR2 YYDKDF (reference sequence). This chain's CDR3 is CATSRFETGELFL. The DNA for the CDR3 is TGTGCCACCAGCAGGTTTGAAACCGGGGAGCTGTTTCTT.

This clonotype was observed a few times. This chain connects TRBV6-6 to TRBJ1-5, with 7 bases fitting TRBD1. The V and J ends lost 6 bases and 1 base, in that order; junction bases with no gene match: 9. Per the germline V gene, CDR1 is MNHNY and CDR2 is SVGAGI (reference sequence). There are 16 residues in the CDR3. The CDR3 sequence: CASSNHRGGSNQPQHF. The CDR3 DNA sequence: TGTGCCAGCAGCAACCACAGGGGAGGGAGCAATCAGCCCCAGCATTTT.

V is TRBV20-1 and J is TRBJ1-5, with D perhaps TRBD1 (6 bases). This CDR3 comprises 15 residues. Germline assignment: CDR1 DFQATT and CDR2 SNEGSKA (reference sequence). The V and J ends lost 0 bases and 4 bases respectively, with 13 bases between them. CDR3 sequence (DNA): TGCAGTGCTAGAGACCGGACGGGGACAAATCAGCCCCAGCATTTT. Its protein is CSARDRTGTNQPQHF.

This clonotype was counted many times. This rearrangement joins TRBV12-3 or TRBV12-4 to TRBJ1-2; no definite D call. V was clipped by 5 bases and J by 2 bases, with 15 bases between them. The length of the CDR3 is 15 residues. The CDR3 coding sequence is TGTGCCAGCAGTCTGGAGGGATCCCTCAACTATGGCTACACCTTC. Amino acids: CASSLEGSLNYGYTF.

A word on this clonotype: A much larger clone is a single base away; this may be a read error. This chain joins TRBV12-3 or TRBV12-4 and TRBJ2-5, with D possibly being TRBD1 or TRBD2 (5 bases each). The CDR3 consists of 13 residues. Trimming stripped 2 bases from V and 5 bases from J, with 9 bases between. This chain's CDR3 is CASSLRDRETQYF. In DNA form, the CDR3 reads TGTGCCAGCAGTTTAAGGGACCGGGAGACCCAGTACTTC.